Presented here are 14 T cell receptor beta chains from one specimen sequenced in a study of cytomegalovirus exposure and HLA in healthy donors (dated by TCRdb to 2017 to 2019). The library came from the immunoSEQ multiplex PCR assay. For the multiplex PCR, a mixture combining 60 forward primers for TCR Vbeta segments and 13 reverse primers for TCR Jbeta segments was used. Held by TCRdb, this immuneACCESS table contains in-frame sequences only and omits some clones. Under half of the omission traces to an unresolved V gene where checked; the cause of the rest is unknown. The sample data list approximately 160,000 clones, and about 75% of these were observed just once. The biggest ten clones account for 4% to 5% of the sample. Sequencing input: PBMCs. The receptors here all came from a man younger than 30 in good health and CMV-seropositive.

The rearrangement links TRBV6-1 to TRBJ1-5, with a tentative D call TRBD1 (5 bases). Trimming removed 3 bases from V and 0 bases from J, with 9 bases in between. The CDR3 has 15 amino acids. The V gene's germline CDR1 is MNHNS and CDR2 SASEGT. CDR3 residues: CASSEGRNSNQPQHF. In DNA form, the CDR3 reads TGTGCCAGCAGTGAGGGGCGGAATAGCAATCAGCCCCAGCATTTT.

This clone has more than one count but fewer than ten. The chain carries TRBV2 and TRBJ2-6, with D tentatively TRBD2 (6 bases). Trimming took off 3 bases at V and 0 bases at J, with 15 bases between the two ends. The CDR3 spans 18 residues. Germline CDR1 is SNHLY and CDR2 is FYNNEI. The CDR3 nucleotides read TGTGCCAGCAGTGAGACGTGGGAGGCACGCTCTGGGGCCAACGTCCTGACTTTC. Its translation: CASSETWEARSGANVLTF.

This chain connects TRBV7-8 to TRBJ2-1; weak D call: TRBD2 (6 bases). V lost 3 bases, J lost 5 bases, and 14 bases lay in between. Looked up from germline, CDR1 is SGHVS and CDR2 is FQNEAQ. This CDR3 is built from 15 residues. CDR3 sequence: CASSFTTSGDNEQFF. CDR3 sequence (DNA): TGTGCCAGCAGCTTTACTACTTCGGGGGACAATGAGCAGTTCTTC.

The V gene is TRBV6-1, the J gene TRBJ1-5; no firm D call. V lost 6 bases, J lost 1 base, and 13 bases lay in between. Germline V gene sequence: CDR1 MNHNS, CDR2 SASEGT. This CDR3 comprises 15 residues. The CDR3 is CASSYDIVSNQPQHF. Here the CDR3 DNA reads TGTGCCAGCAGCTACGACATCGTAAGCAATCAGCCCCAGCATTTT.

Only a few counts were recorded for this clone. The rearrangement links TRBV6-4 to TRBJ1-2, with 7 bases aligning to TRBD1. CDR1 and CDR2 (germline): MRHNA, SNTAGT. CDR3 length: 14 residues. V gave up 5 bases and J gave up 0 bases; unmatched junction bases: 3. CDR3 in DNA: TGTGCCAGCAGTCCCGGGACAGCTAACTATGGCTACACCTTC. Residues: CASSPGTANYGYTF.

The chain uses TRBV15 and TRBJ2-2; D gene ambiguous. The CDR3 extends over 13 amino acids. Trimming took off 0 bases at V and 12 bases at J, with 11 bases between the two ends. Germline CDR1 is LNHNV and CDR2 is YYDKDF (reference sequence). CDR3 loop: CATSRDYAQKLFF. In DNA, the CDR3 is TGTGCCACCAGCAGAGATTACGCCCAGAAGCTGTTTTTT.

CDR3 sequence reads: CASSLSGNIQYF. The CDR3 nucleotides are TGCGCCAGCAGCTTATCGGGGAACATTCAGTACTTC. The chain links TRBV5-1 to TRBJ2-4; TRBD2 might be the D (5 bases). Trimming took 2 bases from V and 7 from J, leaving 7 bases between them. The CDR3 sequence is 12 residues long. The germline gives CDR1 SGHRS, CDR2 YFSETQ.

This chain uses TRBV6-1 with TRBJ1-1, with 10 bases aligning to TRBD1. CDR1 MNHNS and CDR2 SASEGT come from the germline V gene. The length of the CDR3 is 15 residues. V dropped 7 bases and J dropped 1; count of bases not matched to a gene: 6. The CDR3 nucleotides are TGTGCCAGCAAGGACAGGGGGGACGGGAACACTGAAGCTTTCTTT. Its protein is CASKDRGDGNTEAFF.

V and J are TRBV30 and TRBJ1-4, with a weak D call TRBD1 (5 bases). The CDR3 is 14 amino acids. Trimming cost V 8 bases and J 4 bases, with 17 bases left between them. Germline assignment: CDR1 GTSNPN and CDR2 SVGIG (reference sequence). The CDR3 DNA reads TGTGCCGGAACGCTGGGACTGAGTAATGAAAAACTGTTTTTT. Protein: CAGTLGLSNEKLFF.

This clone was picked up a small number of times. The CDR3 bases are TGCGCCAGCACTCGGGACAGGGAGGCTGAAGCTTTCTTT. Amino acids: CASTRDREAEAFF. This chain uses TRBV10-2 with TRBJ1-1; 9 bases align to TRBD1. The J segment lost 6 bases and the V segment lost 7 bases, leaving 6 bases of the junction unmatched. CDR1 is WSHSY and CDR2 is SAAADI in the germline V gene. The CDR3 runs 13 residues.

The genes are TRBV11-2 and TRBJ2-3; tentative D call: TRBD2 (6 bases). Trimming removed 6 bases from V and 6 bases from J, with 16 bases in between. The CDR3 spans 14 residues. Germline V gives CDR1 SGHAT, CDR2 FQNNGV. The CDR3, as DNA: TGTGCCAGCAGGATGGAGACTAGATGGGATACGCAGTATTTT. This gives the protein CASRMETRWDTQYF.

The J gene is TRBJ2-5, the V gene TRBV11-3, with TRBD1 identical over 9 bases. Unmatched junction bases numbered 6, after V lost 5 bases and J lost 5 bases. Germline V CDR1 and CDR2: SGHNT, YENEEA. This CDR3 spans 14 amino acids. CDR3 nucleotide sequence: TGTGCCAGCAGCCCACAGGGGGCTTGGGAGACCCAGTACTTC. Amino acids: CASSPQGAWETQYF.

The rearrangement uses TRBV10-2 and TRBJ1-2; the match to TRBD1 covers 7 bases. Germline lookup yields CDR1 WSHSY and CDR2 SAAADI. This CDR3 is built from 13 residues. The V gene end was trimmed by 8 bases and the J gene end by 3 bases; junction bases not matched to a gene: 6. This CDR3 is CASRGQADYGYTF. The DNA of the CDR3 is TGCGCCAGCCGAGGACAGGCGGACTATGGCTACACCTTC.

The chain combines TRBV9 with TRBJ1-3; 7 bases fit TRBD1. Germline V gene lookup returns CDR1 SGDLS and CDR2 YYNGEE. The length of the CDR3 is 16 residues. Trimming took 2 bases from V and 0 from J; bases not matched to a gene: 5. CDR3 loop: CASSVGQTYSGNTIYF. CDR3 nucleotides: TGTGCCAGCAGCGTGGGACAGACTTACTCTGGAAACACCATATATTTT. The variable domain in full, with the rest retrieved from reference TRBV9 and TRBJ1-3, is DSGVTQTPKHLITATGQRVTLRCSPRSGDLSVYWYQQSLDQGLQFLIQYYNGEERAKGNILERFSAQQFPDLHSELNLSSLELGDSALYFCASSVGQTYSGNTIYFGEGSWLTVV.